This T cell receptor (beta chain) was identified in a study of blood T cell repertoires in COVID-19. For the study at large: Sample material is recorded as cDNA or gDNA derived from T cells, B-cell-depleted T cells, or PBMCs.

Across roughly 25 US areas, participants ranged in age from roughly 18 to 95 years. Before being deemed recovered, Cohort 3 donors had two negative PCRs, clearance, or symptom resolution. The ends were cut back, 0 bases at V and 5 bases at J, with 15 bases in the middle. The CDR3 has 15 residues. Germline-derived CDR1 and CDR2 are SGDLS and YYNGEE. The table came from immunoSEQ multiplex PCR; TCRdb's copy has only in-frame clones and leaves some out. The sample shows about 250,000 clones, around 90% of them seen only once. The sample consisted of PBMCs or T cells enriched from blood (not recorded which). This receptor was taken from a woman under 30 who had recovered from COVID-19. The chain recombines TRBV9 with TRBJ2-7, with D maybe TRBD2 (6 bases). CDR3 DNA: TGTGCCAGCAGCGTAGCGGCGGGAATGCTGGACGAGCAGTACTTC. It is translated as CASSVAAGMLDEQYF.